These 21 T cell receptor beta chains originate from one sample sequenced in a study of T cells in Graves' hyperthyroidism and ophthalmopathy (dated by TCRdb to between 2019 and 2020). The library was obtained by multiplex PCR. The sample was run on an Illumina HiSeq 2000. Amplification of TCR beta CDR3 regions was carried out from RNA transcripts. The TCR CDR3 was subjected to a first round of RT-PCR using the HTBI primer set and the Qiagen OneStep RT-PCR kit. TCRdb trimmed the raw reads at Q25, called clones with MiXCR and kept productive beta chains. Under each unique CDR3 protein, matching rows form one entry showing the most common genes and DNA. Recorded for this sample are about 640,000 distinct CDR3 sequences; about a fifth of them occurred a single time. The ten largest clones capture 34% of the sample. Sequenced: blood. The receptors here all came from a man younger than 45 with Graves' ophthalmopathy.

This clonotype was detected many times. The V gene is TRBV2, the J gene TRBJ1-2; TRBD1 agrees at 8 bases. Trimming removed 6 bases from V and 8 bases from J; junction bases left unmatched: 14. The CDR3 sequence is 15 residues long. Germline values: CDR1 SNHLY, CDR2 FYNNEI. The CDR3 spells CASRAPGQGNSGYTF. The DNA for the CDR3 is TGTGCCAGCAGGGCACCAGGACAGGGCAACTCAGGCTACACCTTC.

This clonotype was detected many times. This chain joins TRBV3-1 and TRBJ2-3; 14 positions match TRBD2. Germline CDR1 reads LGHDT; CDR2 reads YNNKEL (reference sequence). The ends lost 1 base at V and 6 bases at J; junction bases unmatched: 15. The CDR3 loop spans 20 amino acids. The CDR3 DNA is TGTGCCAGCAGCCAAGTGGGGACCGGGACTAGCGGGAGCGGTGTGGATACGCAGTATTTT. This gives the protein CASSQVGTGTSGSGVDTQYF.

V is TRBV7-9 and J is TRBJ2-7; 7 bases line up with TRBD1. The CDR3 has 14 residues. Trimming removed 5 bases from V and 2 bases from J; junction bases left unmatched: 6. Germline assignment: CDR1 SEHNR and CDR2 FQNEAQ (reference sequence). The chain's CDR3 is CASSVTGQPYEQYF. In nucleotides, the CDR3 is TGTGCCAGCAGCGTCACGGGACAGCCCTACGAGCAGTACTTC.

The chain recombines TRBV7-8 with TRBJ2-5; 8 nucleotides agree with TRBD2. With V trimmed by 1 base and J by 0 bases, 7 bases remained unmatched. Germline V lookup: CDR1 SGHVS, CDR2 FQNEAQ. The CDR3 totals 17 residues. Here the CDR3 reads CASSLDPSGRDQETQYF. CDR3 DNA: TGTGCCAGCAGCTTAGACCCGAGCGGGAGAGACCAAGAGACCCAGTACTTC. Using reference TRBV7-8 and TRBJ2-5 for the parts outside the CDR3, the full variable domain is GAGVSQSPRYKVAKRGQDVALRCDPISGHVSLFWYQQALGQGPEFLTYFQNEAQLDKSGLPSDRFFAERPEGSVSTLKIQRTQQEDSAVYLCASSLDPSGRDQETQYFGPGTRLLVL.

This clonotype was counted a few times. The chain uses TRBV29-1 and TRBJ1-2; D ambiguous. Germline-derived CDR1 and CDR2 are SQVTM and ANQGSEA. Between the trimmed V and J ends, which lost 1 base and 4 bases, there was a span of 16 bases. This CDR3 has 15 amino acids. The CDR3 region is CSVEVGWEGSYGYTF. CDR3 nucleotides: TGCAGCGTTGAAGTAGGGTGGGAGGGAAGCTATGGCTACACCTTC.

The chain links TRBV27 to TRBJ2-1, with TRBD1 matching over 9 bases. Germline trimming cut 5 bases from V and 7 bases from J; bases unmatched to any gene: 3. This CDR3 spans 13 amino acids. Germline assignment: CDR1 MNHEY and CDR2 SMNVEV (reference sequence). The CDR3 region has the DNA TGTGCCAGCAGTACGGACAGGGGTAATGAGCAGTTCTTC. Its translation is CASSTDRGNEQFF.

The chain uses TRBV9 and TRBJ2-7; 11 positions agree with TRBD1. CDR3 length: 16 residues. With 8 bases clipped from V and 6 bases from J, the junction kept 16 bases outside the gene matches. Germline lookup yields CDR1 SGDLS and CDR2 YYNGEE. The CDR3 here is CARVSRPRDRGCEQYF. The CDR3, as DNA: TGTGCCAGGGTTTCCCGTCCTCGGGACAGGGGGTGCGAGCAGTACTTC.

This clonotype was detected only a few times. The gene calls are TRBV6-2 or TRBV6-3 and TRBJ2-7; the match to TRBD2 covers 9 bases. The CDR3 is 14 residues long. The trim removed 2 bases at V and 4 bases at J, leaving 3 bases unmatched. The germline CDR1 and CDR2 sequences are MNHEY and SVGEGT. CDR3 bases: TGTGCCAGCAGTTACCGACTAGCGGATTACGAGCAGTACTTC. This encodes CASSYRLADYEQYF.

This clonotype was counted ten times or more. The chain has TRBV7-2 and TRBJ2-5; 13 nucleotides match TRBD2. The trim removed 4 bases at V and 7 bases at J, leaving 6 bases unmatched. CDR1 and CDR2 from the germline V gene are SGHTA and FQGNSA. There are 15 residues in the CDR3. CDR3 coding DNA: TGTGCCAGCAGCTCGGGACTAGCGGGAAAGGGGACCCAGTACTTC. Protein: CASSSGLAGKGTQYF.

In the case of this clonotype: A much larger clonotype is one base distant, so this may be a read error. The CDR3 here is CASSPRKASHTEAFF. Written as DNA, the CDR3 is TGTGCCAGCAGTCCCAGGAAGGCGAGCCACACTGAAGCTTTCTTT. The V and J genes are TRBV6-1 and TRBJ1-1, with D unclear. Germline CDR1 reads MNHNS; CDR2 reads SASEGT. This CDR3 is 15 amino acids long. V lost 5 bases and J 3 bases, leaving 16 bases between the germline ends.

The chain uses TRBV25-1 and TRBJ2-3; TRBD1 agrees at 9 bases. This CDR3 has 15 amino acids. Looked up from germline, CDR1 is MGHDK and CDR2 is SYGVNS. Unmatched junction bases numbered 4, after V lost 3 bases and J lost 3 bases. The CDR3 is CASSEGDRETDTQYF. DNA of the CDR3: TGTGCCAGCAGTGAGGGGGACAGGGAAACAGATACGCAGTATTTT.

The chain recombines TRBV12-3 or TRBV12-4 with TRBJ2-7, with 10 bases matching TRBD1. This CDR3 spans 15 amino acids. V gave up 4 bases and J gave up 3 bases; unmatched junction bases: 6. In nucleotides, the CDR3 is TGTGCCAGCAGTTCCTCGACAGGGGGCAGCTACGAGCAGTACTTC. Translating it yields CASSSSTGGSYEQYF.

This clonotype was seen only a few times. The rearrangement joins TRBV13 to TRBJ1-1; D call uncertain. The CDR3 runs 12 residues. Germline loops: CDR1 PRHDT, CDR2 FYEKMQ (reference sequence). With 5 bases removed from V and 6 bases from J, the gap between germline ends came to 10 bases. Here the CDR3 reads CASSRGRAEAFF. CDR3 nucleotides: TGTGCCAGCAGCCGAGGACGGGCTGAAGCTTTCTTT.

This clonotype occurred a few times. In DNA form, the CDR3 reads TGCGCCAGCAGTGAGAGGACAGGAGAAGAGACCCAGTACTTC. Its protein product is CASSERTGEETQYF. V is TRBV10-1 and J is TRBJ2-5, with TRBD1 identical over 7 bases. The J segment lost 3 bases and the V segment lost 2 bases, leaving 3 bases of the junction unmatched. The CDR3 length is 14 residues. CDR1 is WNHNN and CDR2 is SYGVQD in the germline V gene (reference sequence).

The chain combines TRBV7-2 with TRBJ2-1; no firm D call. The CDR3 totals 12 residues. Trimming left V 3 bases short and J 10 bases short, with 10 bases between. From germline, CDR1 is SGHTA and CDR2 FQGNSA. CDR3 in amino acids: CASSFNGVEQFF. The CDR3 coding sequence is TGTGCCAGCAGCTTCAACGGCGTCGAGCAGTTCTTC. Full variable domain (outside the CDR3, taken from reference TRBV7-2 and TRBJ2-1): GAGVSQSPSNKVTEKGKDVELRCDPISGHTALYWYRQSLGQGLEFLIYFQGNSAPDKSGLPSDRFSAERTGGSVSTLTIQRTQQEDSAVYLCASSFNGVEQFFGPGTRLTVL.

This clonotype was observed a few times. The chain combines TRBV6-6 with TRBJ2-5; 12 bases match TRBD1. The length of the CDR3 is 16 residues. V lost 2 bases to trimming and J lost 14 bases; unmatched junction nucleotides: 15. Germline assignment: CDR1 MNHNY and CDR2 SVGAGI (reference sequence). The CDR3 loop reads CASSYPTGTGGGRPYF. CDR3 nucleotides: TGTGCCAGCAGTTACCCCACCGGGACAGGGGGCGGGCGTCCATACTTC.

This clonotype has only a few counts. This chain connects TRBV6-1 to TRBJ2-1; D is ambiguous. Looked up from germline, CDR1 is MNHNS and CDR2 is SASEGT. The CDR3 runs to 12 residues. V shed 1 base and J shed 7 bases, with 5 bases lying between them. The CDR3 DNA follows: TGTGCCAGCAGTGAAGATGAGAATGAGCAGTTCTTC. Translation gives CASSEDENEQFF.

The rearrangement links TRBV4-1 to TRBJ2-2, with D tentatively TRBD2 (6 bases). Germline V gene data show CDR1 as MGHRA and CDR2 as YSYEKL. Trimming stripped 2 bases from V and 0 bases from J, with 10 bases between. CDR3 length: 16 amino acids. CDR3 sequence (DNA): TGCGCCAGCAGCCAACCAGGAGGGCCGAACACCGGGGAGCTGTTTTTT. Protein: CASSQPGGPNTGELFF.

Many counts were recorded for this clonotype. The rearrangement links TRBV6-2 or TRBV6-3 to TRBJ2-1, with a tentative D call TRBD2 (6 bases). Trimming stripped 7 bases from V and 3 bases from J, with 19 bases between. Per germline, CDR1 MNHEY and CDR2 SVGEGT. This CDR3 comprises 16 residues. CDR3 nucleotide sequence: TGTGCCAGCATCGAGGACGGCGGGGTCCTCTACAATGAGCAGTTCTTC. This codes for CASIEDGGVLYNEQFF.

This chain uses TRBV7-2 with TRBJ2-1; 15 positions agree with TRBD2. V lost 5 bases, J lost 2 bases, and 7 bases stayed unmatched. The length of the CDR3 is 18 residues. From germline, CDR1 is SGHTA and CDR2 FQGNSA. CDR3 amino acids: CASSPRRTSGRAYNEQFF. The CDR3 nucleotides are TGTGCCAGCAGCCCTAGGAGGACTAGCGGGAGGGCCTACAATGAGCAGTTCTTC.

This clonotype was seen at least ten times. The genes are TRBV27 and TRBJ1-4; the D gene is possibly TRBD1 (6 bases). The CDR3 is 15 residues long. V dropped 4 bases and J dropped 2 bases, with 11 bases sitting between them. Germline V gene sequence: CDR1 MNHEY, CDR2 SMNVEV (reference sequence). DNA for the CDR3: TGTGCCAGCAGTTCCAACGACAGGACTAATGAAAAACTGTTTTTT. This codes for CASSSNDRTNEKLFF.